The rows below give T cell receptor beta chains drawn from one sample of a study of T cell repertoires in cytomegalovirus infection. Their recognized antigens are unknown. One entry per CDR3 protein, called by TCRdb with MiXCR from the reads. The sample lists over 100,000 distinct CDR3 sequences; 10% were seen once. The sequenced sample was PBMCs, sequenced either directly or after in vitro stimulation (not recorded which). These TCRs come from a human donor in good health (CMV status not recorded). Some clones in this sample may be carry-over from other donors' samples. CDR3s include the opening cysteine and the closing phenylalanine or tryptophan. The D gene is left open where the match is weak.

>TRBD2|TRBJ2-1|TRBV10-3
CAISDLSGTSGYNEQFF
>-|TRBJ2-3|TRBV7-9
CASSKVTDTQYF
>TRBD2|TRBJ2-1|TRBV7-6
CASSHPLAGAGNEQFF
>-|TRBJ2-3|TRBV28
CASSPTLLNTDTQYF
>-|TRBJ2-1|TRBV29-1
CSVEERGRINEQFF
>-|TRBJ2-1|TRBV7-2
CASFSPRFGRGLNEQFF
>-|TRBJ1-4|TRBV6-1
CASSEMASSTNEKLFF
>-|TRBJ1-1|TRBV6-1
CASSETSRNTEAFF
>-|TRBJ2-5|TRBV5-1
CASSLGQGETQYF
>TRBD1|TRBJ2-4|TRBV27
CASSPGTGWVIQYF
>-|TRBJ1-1|TRBV12-3/TRBV12-4
CASGLAPVRTKAFF
>-|TRBJ2-4|TRBV7-2
CASSLEGQAKNIQYF
>-|TRBJ2-2|TRBV6-2/TRBV6-3
CASNKRGSNTGELFF
>TRBD2|TRBJ2-5|TRBV20-1
CSASRLAGGLGQYF
>TRBD1|TRBJ2-3|TRBV7-9
CASSPIKRGRQDTQYF
>-|TRBJ1-1|TRBV7-3
CASSLEGRGTEAFF
>-|TRBJ2-5|TRBV7-2
CASSQGRTFETQYF
>TRBD1|TRBJ1-5|TRBV12-3/TRBV12-4
CASSYTGGTQPQHF
>TRBD2|TRBJ2-1|TRBV6-6
CASRLAGSSYNEQFF
>-|TRBJ2-2|TRBV18
CASSPLPAVRTGELFF
>TRBD1|TRBJ1-2|TRBV7-6
CASSDRAGGADTF
>-|TRBJ1-1|TRBV7-2
CASSLAPPDTEAFF
>-|TRBJ1-5|TRBV20-1
CSAEPGDQPQHF
>-|TRBJ2-7|TRBV7-2
CASKGIRRDEEAYEQYF
>TRBD1|TRBJ2-2|TRBV15
CATSIDRMDRGGLFAELFF
>-|TRBJ2-2|TRBV12-3/TRBV12-4
CASSLNVGGKTGELFF
>-|TRBJ1-2|TRBV6-6
CASKRLGLSTYGYTF
>TRBD1|TRBJ2-3|TRBV28
CASSTDRGGTDTQYF
>-|TRBJ1-6|TRBV6-2/TRBV6-3
CASTDYRNSPLHF
>-|TRBJ2-1|TRBV28
CASTSTSYNEQFF
>TRBD1|TRBJ1-4|TRBV4-1
CASSPRTGATNEKLFF
>TRBD2|TRBJ2-3|TRBV7-8
CASTLSGGLNTDTQYF
>-|TRBJ2-1|TRBV4-1
CASSQDFRRDNEQFF